This T cell receptor (beta chain) was documented in a study of blood T cell repertoires in COVID-19 (dated by TCRdb to 2018 to 2021). Concerning the study at large: Samples from collaborators originated in the United States, Italy and Spain and spanned both the acute and convalescent phases of COVID-19. A de-identified subject ID, COVID-19 status, age in years and sex were almost always included in the sample metadata. HLA class I and class II types, where available, came from metadata supplied by the sample provider rather than from assay-based typing. The material from the prospective study consisted of cDNA or gDNA derived from T cells, B-cell-depleted T cells, or PBMCs. The repertoires were released in a freely available public database intended as a resource for research on the immune response to SARS-CoV-2. The samples were drawn from two sources: the first 160 participants of the ongoing ImmuneRACE study, and about 1,300 subjects contributed by 6 global collaborators. The dataset comprised deeply sampled blood TCRbeta repertoires from subjects exposed to, actively infected with, or recovered from COVID-19.

Collaborating institutions collected whole blood in K2EDTA tubes following their own protocols. For TCRbeta analysis, collaborators shipped samples in one of three forms: frozen whole blood, isolated PBMCs, or DNA extracted from either of those sample types. Trimming costs V 4 bases and J 3 bases, and their ends lie 20 bases apart. CDR1 SGHRS and CDR2 YFSETQ are derived from the germline V gene. The CDR3, cysteine through phenylalanine, is 16 amino acids long. The entry retains the CDR3 DNA only, 48 bases that are in frame from base 1. TCRbeta CDR3 regions were amplified from genomic DNA by means of the immunoSEQ Assay, a bias-controlled multiplex PCR. In the authors' own workflow: The number of nucleated cells in each sample was estimated from the amplification of reference gene primers within the assay. To quantify the absolute abundance of each unique TCRbeta CDR3 rearrangement, sequence reads were collapsed and filtered. For each sample, productive Simpson clonality was calculated as the square root of Simpson's diversity index over productive rearrangements. The clones in this table, taken by TCRdb from immuneACCESS, are in-frame only. Not every clone is retained; where verified, under half of the shortfall comes from an unresolved V gene, and the cause of the rest is unknown. V and J calls and clone size are as listed in that table; D and trimming were resolved from the DNA. The sample yields 75,000 to 90,000 clones; 75% to 90% were counted once. The top ten clones comprise roughly an eighth of the sample.

About this clone: Its antigen target is currently unknown. Base quality data are lacking; no much larger clone is found one base away.

What the authors observed across the whole study: The quantity of clinical and demographic metadata differed by source and by participant and was supplied without curation.

Sequencing was done on a sample of peripheral blood. This receptor chain uses TRBV5-1 and TRBJ2-7; matching of 6 bases hints at TRBD1 as the D gene. This clonotype was obtained from a human donor in a cohort sampled during active COVID-19. The CDR3 reads as follows: CASSVGTLGQIYEQYF. The DNA sequence follows: TGCGCCAGCAGCGTCGGAACACTGGGACAAATCTACGAGCAGTACTTC.